What follows is one T cell receptor (beta chain) and its context. Its target is unknown. The PCR ran on 60 Vbeta and 13 Jbeta primers. Using immunoSEQ multiplex PCR, the repertoire was profiled, and TCRdb retains in-frame clones only, with some absent. Among some 180,000 clones, 82% were seen once, and the ten largest hold 1.7%. The V gene end was trimmed by 8 bases and the J gene end by 4 bases; junction bases not matched to a gene: 7. The CDR3 has 14 residues. Looked up from germline, CDR1 is MGHDK and CDR2 is SYGVNS. This entry belongs to a study of cytomegalovirus exposure and HLA in healthy donors. The donors (healthy individuals) were bone marrow donors. Findings and caveats of the study: Later work associated roughly 17,000 TCR beta sequences with HLA alleles at 0.05 false discovery rate. TCR beta V- and J-gene trimming was later associated with a missense DCLRE1C variant.

The source is a woman younger than 30 in good health and CMV-seronegative. Sequencing was carried out using PBMCs. The chain combines TRBV25-1 with TRBJ2-3, with TRBD2 matching 9 bases. In nucleotides, the CDR3 is TGTGCCAGCGGGACAGCGGGAGGCCCAGATACGCAGTATTTT. Protein sequence: CASGTAGGPDTQYF.